What follows are 11 T cell receptor beta chains derived from one specimen sequenced in a study of monozygotic twins with inflammatory bowel disease. TCRdb reworked the 5' RACE reads into one entry per CDR3 protein, no DNA. The sample data list about 440,000 distinct CDR3 sequences. The material sequenced was blood. The receptors shown here come from a human donor with ulcerative colitis or Crohn's disease, or a healthy co-twin of an affected twin (not recorded which).

The chain carries TRBV12-3 or TRBV12-4 and TRBJ2-7; checking the TCRdb D call of TRBD1 is not possible without DNA. The CDR3 is 14 amino acids. The CDR3 sequence is CASSGDRGHHEQYF.

CDR3 region: CASSPRRRNLAGVPDTQYF. The chain carries TRBV13 and TRBJ2-3; absent DNA, TCRdb's TRBD2 call cannot be checked. This CDR3 contains 19 residues. Germline V CDR1 and CDR2: PRHDT, FYEKMQ (reference sequence).

This chain joins TRBV11-2 and TRBJ2-5; TCRdb's D call of TRBD1 is untestable without DNA. Germline V gene sequence: CDR1 SGHAT, CDR2 FQNNGV. CDR3 size: 14 residues. CDR3 residues: CASRRQLSQETQYF.

The CDR3 sequence is CASSKGTSGGHNEQFF. This chain connects TRBV7-9 to TRBJ2-1; TCRdb's D call of TRBD2 is untestable without DNA. This CDR3 region has 16 residues. CDR1 and CDR2 from the germline V gene are SEHNR and FQNEAQ (reference sequence).

The chain recombines TRBV5-1 with TRBJ1-4; the TCRdb call, TRBD1, lacks DNA for checking. The CDR3 length is 16 residues. The germline V gene has CDR1 SGHRS and CDR2 YFSETQ. CDR3 in amino acids: CASSLTGGSPNEKLFF. The full variable domain, completed using reference TRBV5-1 and TRBJ1-4, is KAGVTQTPRYLIKTRGQQVTLSCSPISGHRSVSWYQQTPGQGLQFLFEYFSETQRNKGNFPGRFSGRQFSNSRSEMNVSTLELGDSALYLCASSLTGGSPNEKLFFGSGTQLSVL.

V and J are TRBV11-3 and TRBJ2-2; TCRdb names TRBD1, which stays unverified in the absence of DNA. Germline V gene sequence: CDR1 SGHNT, CDR2 YENEEA. The CDR3 totals 14 residues. The CDR3 sequence is CASSPRGLNGELFF.

The chain couples TRBV12-3 or TRBV12-4 to TRBJ2-2. The CDR3 is made up of 15 amino acids. The CDR3 here is CASSLGGARTGELFF.

This chain links TRBV20-1 with TRBJ2-3; the D call of TRBD2 rests on TCRdb alone, since no DNA is present to check it. CDR1 DFQATT and CDR2 SNEGSKA come from the germline V gene (reference sequence). This CDR3 spans 16 amino acids. CDR3 loop: CSARDRAGGPLDTQYF.

The V gene is TRBV18, the J gene TRBJ2-1; no DNA is available, so the TRBD1 call from TCRdb remains unchecked. The CDR3 runs 15 residues. Per the germline V gene, CDR1 is KGHSH and CDR2 is LQKENI. The CDR3 loop is CASSWGGVPWEEQFF.

The V call is TRBV7-2, the J call TRBJ2-6; TCRdb lists TRBD1, though no DNA is available to test this call. The CDR3 consists of 16 residues. Germline V gene sequence: CDR1 SGHTA, CDR2 FQGNSA. The CDR3 sequence is CASSGQANSGANVLTF.

The V call is TRBV18, the J call TRBJ2-3; the TRBD1 assignment by TCRdb is unverifiable without DNA. CDR1 and CDR2 from the germline V gene are KGHSH and LQKENI. CDR3 length: 15 residues. CDR3 protein: CASSPGRTGADTQYF. Full variable domain (outside the CDR3, taken from reference TRBV18 and TRBJ2-3): NAGVMQNPRHLVRRRGQEARLRCSPMKGHSHVYWYRQLPEEGLKFMVYLQKENIIDESGMPKERFSAEFPKEGPSILRIQQVVRGDSAAYFCASSPGRTGADTQYFGPGTRLTVL.